These 2 T cell receptor beta chains originate from one sample sequenced in a study of cytomegalovirus exposure and HLA in healthy donors. 13 Jbeta primers and 60 Vbeta primers were used for the PCR. Libraries were prepared by immunoSEQ multiplex PCR; TCRdb keeps only in-frame clonotypes and omits some of them. The top ten hold 2.5% to 3.5% of the sample, which has fewer than 150,000 clones, 65% to 80% seen once. Sequenced: PBMCs. All receptors come from a man aged 40-55 years in good health and CMV-seronegative.

The V gene is TRBV7-2, the J gene TRBJ2-1; 8 bases align to TRBD1. Germline loops: CDR1 SGHTA, CDR2 FQGNSA. After removal of 5 bases from V and 7 bases from J, the junction contained 16 bases not matched to a gene. The CDR3 is 17 amino acids. The CDR3 loop reads CASSRLGQGRARNEQFF. The CDR3, as DNA: TGTGCCAGCAGCCGGCTCGGACAGGGTCGAGCACGGAATGAGCAGTTCTTC.

The genes are TRBV11-3 and TRBJ2-7; 7 bases align to TRBD1. From germline, CDR1 is SGHNT and CDR2 YENEEA. V trimming: 8 bases; J trimming: 4 bases; junction bases outside the gene matches: 8. This CDR3 is 13 amino acids long. CDR3 in DNA: TGTGCCAGCGGCGACAGGGTTTCTTACGAGCAGTACTTC. It is translated as CASGDRVSYEQYF. The full variable domain, with the rest looked up from reference TRBV11-3 and TRBJ2-7, is EAGVVQSPRYKIIEKKQPVAFWCNPISGHNTLYWYLQNLGQGPELLIRYENEEAVDDSQLPKDRFSAERLKGVDSTLKIQPAELGDSAVYLCASGDRVSYEQYFGPGTRLTVT.